This T cell receptor beta chain was found in a study of identical twins' blood T cells (dated by TCRdb to 2012 to 2014). Turning to the overall study: The approximately twelve libraries, six for the alpha chain and six for the beta chain, together yielded 45 million to 50 million Illumina reads. Using next-generation sequencing, the study compared the TCR alpha and beta chain repertoires of three pairs of monozygous twins to assess how genetics influences repertoire formation.

The donors were six healthy women who made up three monozygous twin pairs. All three twin pairs had been reared together, and it was thought likely that the same infectious agents and vaccines had been met by these twin pairs. RNA was isolated from peripheral blood mononuclear cells and used to prepare TCR cDNA libraries. This clonotype was seen many times. It has no known antigen specificity. Base qualities are not at hand, and no much larger clone is one base apart. Preparation of the library involved 5' RACE. TCRdb shows the sequencer as Illumina Genome Analyzer IIx. The RNA-based TCR cDNA libraries were made using a previously described protocol that was modified in several ways. To prevent cross-contamination, barcodes specific to each sample were added to both ends of every TCR cDNA library during cDNA synthesis and amplification. The source study handled its data this way. Each individual had between about 95,000 and nearly 500,000 identified clonotypes, and each library contained roughly 2.2 to 4 million CDR3-containing reads. After reads with improper barcode index combinations were thrown out, a cloneset for each library was built using the MiTCR software. While assembling CDR3 clonotypes, MiTCR corrected PCR and sequencing errors and either filtered or rescued low-quality reads. Artificial out-of-frame clonotypes were mapped to in-frame sequences, with one indel allowed in the CDR3, and then removed. V and J gene usage similarity between donors was measured as Jensen-Shannon divergence divided by mean entropy. TCRdb reanalyzed the raw reads on its own, using fastp at Q25 for trimming and MiXCR for clone calling, and kept in-frame beta chains. All rows with the same CDR3 protein become a single entry with the most common DNA and genes. TCRdb, not the authors, supplied the V and J calls. This sample gives hundreds of thousands of distinct CDR3 sequences in total; over 25% of them show up just once. The top ten clones comprise roughly 5.5% of the sample.

Broad study findings and their caveats: How many CDR3 clonotypes two donors shared depended mainly on the product of their cloneset sizes, and the twins did not clearly stray from this trend. Looking at the most abundant TCRbeta clonotypes, every donor had more CDR3 sequences in common with her twin than with unrelated donors. Because the twins were reared together, environmental influences could not be ruled out as the explanation for twin similarity. V gene usage was reported to be markedly more similar within twin pairs than between unrelated donors, even among non-selected out-of-frame TCRbeta clonotypes. The study stated that the proposed role of the TCRalpha J segment in MHC recognition during thymic selection needs to be validated by independent studies.

This sequence was found in a woman aged 18 to 55 in good health. Sequenced: PBMCs.

The sequenced DNA is TGTGCCAGCAGCTCGCCGGGACAGGATGGCTACACCTTC. Translated, this gives CASSSPGQDGYTF. The rearranged chain carries TRBV11-2 and TRBJ1-2, and TRBD1 matches 8 of the central bases. Per the germline V gene, SGHAT is the CDR1 and FQNNGV is the CDR2. V lost 4 bases and J lost 6 bases, and the count of bases not matched to a germline gene is 4. From the cysteine up to the phenylalanine, the CDR3 has a length of 13 residues. Solely the CDR3 DNA is kept, with 39 bases framed from the first base.